Listed below are T cell receptor beta chains from one sample, sequenced in a study of blood T cell repertoires in COVID-19. Profiling relied on immunoSEQ multiplex PCR, and the TCRdb table lists in-frame clones only, not all of them. In the table there are under 200,000 clones, approximately 85% of which are singletons. The material sequenced was peripheral blood. The receptor set was obtained from a woman aged 80 or older with COVID-19, enrolled during active disease. The CDR3 runs from the conserved cysteine through the conserved F or W. A D gene is named only where the DNA matches it firmly. Expanded clones are given a class, and other clones once, few, many or no size at all.

>TRBD2|TRBJ2-3|once|TRBV7-8
CASWRETTDTQYF
TGTGCCAGTTGGCGGGAGACCACAGATACGCAGTATTTT
>TRBD1|TRBJ1-3|NA|TRBV12-5
CASGRDRGERNTIYF
TGTGCTAGTGGCAGAGACAGGGGAGAGAGAAACACCATATATTTT
>TRBD2|TRBJ2-7|NA|TRBV2
CASSPGLAGNYEQYF
TGTGCCAGCAGCCCGGGACTAGCGGGCAACTACGAGCAGTACTTC
>TRBD2|TRBJ2-7|NA|TRBV4-1
CASSQDRAGGPGQYF
TGCGCCAGCAGCCAAGATCGAGCGGGGGGCCCCGGGCAGTACTTC
>TRBD1|TRBJ1-1|NA|TRBV5-1
CASSPWDRGLGSEAFF
TGCGCCAGCAGCCCGTGGGACAGGGGGCTCGGTAGTGAAGCTTTCTTT
>NA|TRBJ2-3|NA|TRBV27
CASSTGTTSTDTQYF
TGTGCCAGCAGCACAGGGACCACTAGCACAGATACGCAGTATTTT
>TRBD2|TRBJ2-3|few|TRBV20-1
CSASGTSGGTTQYF
TGCAGTGCTAGTGGGACTAGCGGGGGGACGACGCAGTATTTT
>NA|TRBJ1-4|NA|TRBV24-1
CATSDLQGRMAEKLFF
TGTGCCACCAGTGATTTGCAGGGCCGGATGGCTGAAAAACTGTTTTTT
>TRBD1|TRBJ2-5|once|TRBV9
CASSVDRAETQYF
TGTGCCAGCAGCGTCGACAGGGCGGAGACCCAGTACTTC
>NA|TRBJ2-2|NA|TRBV10-3
CAISDPRGINTGELFF
TGTGCCATCAGTGATCCCCGAGGGATAAACACCGGGGAGCTGTTTTTT
>TRBD2|TRBJ2-3|NA|TRBV30
CAWSAGLAGDTQYF
TGTGCCTGGAGTGCCGGACTAGCGGGAGATACGCAGTATTTT
>NA|TRBJ1-6|NA|TRBV5-4
CASRPEQVVGINSPLHF
TGTGCCAGCAGACCCGAACAGGTGGTTGGGATTAATTCACCCCTCCACTTT
>TRBD2|TRBJ2-3|NA|TRBV10-2
CASSVGLAGGADTQYF
TGCGCCAGCAGTGTGGGACTAGCGGGAGGGGCAGATACGCAGTATTTT
>NA|TRBJ1-5|NA|TRBV27
CASSLSPDQPQHF
TGTGCCAGCAGTTTGAGTCCGGATCAGCCCCAGCATTTT
>TRBD1|TRBJ1-1|NA|TRBV11-1
CASSLRGGVTEAFF
TGTGCCAGCAGCTTACGAGGGGGCGTCACTGAAGCTTTCTTT
>TRBD1|TRBJ2-7|NA|TRBV18
CASSLNRQGAVYEQYF
TGTGCCAGCTCACTAAATCGACAGGGTGCGGTCTACGAGCAGTACTTC
>TRBD2|TRBJ2-7|NA|TRBV5-5
CASSLTSGSISYEQYF
TGTGCCAGCAGCTTGACTAGCGGGAGCATCTCCTACGAGCAGTACTTC
>TRBD1|TRBJ1-6|NA|TRBV14
CASRRDSNSPLHF
TGTGCCAGCAGACGGGACAGCAATTCACCCCTCCACTTT
>NA|TRBJ2-2|NA|TRBV7-9
CASSLGSGTNTGELFF
TGTGCCAGCAGCTTAGGTTCAGGGACGAACACCGGGGAGCTGTTTTTT
>NA|TRBJ1-2|NA|TRBV6-6
CASSPDYDRDYGYTF
TGTGCCAGCAGTCCCGATTACGACCGCGACTACGGCTACACCTTC
>NA|TRBJ1-2|NA|TRBV23-1
CASSQSGGSNGYTF
TGCGCCAGCAGTCAATCTGGGGGGAGCAATGGCTACACCTTC
>NA|TRBJ2-5|once|TRBV4-3
CASSSGVQGGTQYF
TGCGCCAGCAGCTCAGGGGTCCAGGGGGGGACCCAGTACTTC